The rows below give T cell receptor beta chains drawn from one sample of a study of OX40 agonist ivuxolimab in advanced cancers. Repertoires were generated with immunoSEQ multiplex PCR, while TCRdb's copy carries only in-frame clones and drops some. The profile shows 80,000 or so clones, 84% of them singletons. The source material was CD4+ or CD8+ T cells sorted from blood, sampled in a trial of the OX40 agonist ivuxolimab. Receptor source: an adult with an advanced solid tumor such as melanoma, head and neck, liver or kidney cancer. Both conserved end residues are part of each CDR3. Each record gives: J gene, D gene, V gene, clone size, CDR3 DNA, CDR3 protein. A D gene is named only where the DNA matches it firmly. A row's size may be missing; if present it is once, few, many or a size class.

>TRBJ2-2|-|TRBV9|many
TGTGCCAGCAGCGTAGCTGATAACACCGGGGAGCTGTTTTTT
CASSVADNTGELFF
>TRBJ1-5|-|TRBV7-2|-
TGTGCCAGCAGCCCCCGTCGAGAGGGGGTCCCTAATCAGCCCCAGCATTTT
CASSPRREGVPNQPQHF
>TRBJ2-7|-|TRBV27|-
TGTGCCAGCGGATTGTCCACAGGGATCTCTCCTGGCGAGCAGTACTTC
CASGLSTGISPGEQYF
>TRBJ2-3|TRBD1|TRBV6-5|once
TGTGCCAGCAGTTACGGCCTGACAGGGGGGACAGATACGCAGTATTTT
CASSYGLTGGTDTQYF
>TRBJ2-2|-|TRBV18|-
TGTGCCAGTGCAAACACCGGGGAGCTGTTTTTT
CASANTGELFF
>TRBJ2-7|TRBD1|TRBV7-9|-
TGTGCCAGCAGCTTAGCGACCGGGACAGGGGTCGGGCAGTACTTC
CASSLATGTGVGQYF
>TRBJ1-2|TRBD1|TRBV4-2|-
TGTGCCAGCAGCCAAGATCCACAGGGGGCATCAGTGGGGGGCTACACCTTC
CASSQDPQGASVGGYTF
>TRBJ2-7|TRBD1|TRBV6-5|-
TGTGCCAGCAGTTACGGGGACAGAACCTACGAGCAGTACTTC
CASSYGDRTYEQYF
>TRBJ1-2|-|TRBV2|-
TGTGCCAGCAGTCTGGACTACTATGGCTACACCTTC
CASSLDYYGYTF
>TRBJ1-3|-|TRBV2|few
TGTGCCAGCAGTGCTGGGGGCACCATATATTTT
CASSAGGTIYF
>TRBJ2-7|-|TRBV7-9|-
TGTGCCAGCAGCTCACCTTTGACACTCCATTACGAGCAGTACTTC
CASSSPLTLHYEQYF
>TRBJ2-7|-|TRBV2|-
TGTGCCAGCAGTGAATCTGGGCCCTCCTACGAGCAGTACTTC
CASSESGPSYEQYF
>TRBJ2-7|-|TRBV10-3|-
TGTGCCATCAGTGATTTCACAGGGAGCTCCTACGAGCAGTACTTC
CAISDFTGSSYEQYF
>TRBJ1-4|-|TRBV6-6|-
TGTGCCAGCAGTTACTTGTTGGAGGAAAAACTGTTTTTT
CASSYLLEEKLFF
>TRBJ2-7|-|TRBV5-4|-
TGTGCCAGCAGCGGGGACAATTCCTACGAGCAGTACTTC
CASSGDNSYEQYF
>TRBJ2-2|-|TRBV9|-
TGTGCCAGCAGCTCCCAGGTGGGCCCTTCCTACACCGGGGAGCTGTTTTTT
CASSSQVGPSYTGELFF
>TRBJ2-7|-|TRBV27|-
TGTGCCAGCAGAGGGGATAGGGCAGGGTCCTACGAGCAGTACTTC
CASRGDRAGSYEQYF
>TRBJ2-3|TRBD1|TRBV29-1|-
TGCAGCGTTGTGGGACAGGGGGGAACAGATACGCAGTATTTT
CSVVGQGGTDTQYF
>TRBJ1-2|TRBD1|TRBV9|-
TGTGCCAGCAGCGCCTCGGGACAGGGAGGAGGCTACACCTTC
CASSASGQGGGYTF
>TRBJ1-1|-|TRBV5-4|-
TGTGCCAGCAGCTTGGAATACGGGAACACTGAAGCTTTCTTT
CASSLEYGNTEAFF
>TRBJ1-1|-|TRBV6-5|-
TGTGCCAGCAGTTACTCGCCCAGGGTCTACACTGAAGCTTTCTTT
CASSYSPRVYTEAFF
>TRBJ2-5|-|TRBV7-9|-
TGTGCCAGCGGCAGGGGAGGTGAGACCCAGTACTTC
CASGRGGETQYF
>TRBJ2-3|-|TRBV7-8|few
TGTGCCAGCAGCCCAATAGATACGCAGTATTTT
CASSPIDTQYF
>TRBJ2-4|TRBD2|TRBV2|-
TGTGCCAGCAAGAGTAGCGGGACCCAGGGAAACATTCAGTACTTC
CASKSSGTQGNIQYF
>TRBJ1-1|-|TRBV9|-
TGTGCCAGCAGCCTACCCCCGGGGGAAGGAGCTGAAGCTTTCTTT
CASSLPPGEGAEAFF
>TRBJ1-2|-|TRBV28|-
TGTGCCAGCAGTTTTTTACAGGGACAAGGCTACACCTTC
CASSFLQGQGYTF
>TRBJ2-7|-|TRBV4-3|-
TGCGCCAGCAGCCATTACCAGGGCTACGAGCAGTACTTC
CASSHYQGYEQYF
>TRBJ1-2|-|TRBV6-5|-
TGTGCCAGCAGTTACCTCGGGGCTACGGATGGCTACACCTTC
CASSYLGATDGYTF
>TRBJ2-4|-|TRBV7-2|-
TGTGCCAGCAGCTTAGGCGGCCCGTCATCGGGGAACATTCAGTACTTC
CASSLGGPSSGNIQYF
>TRBJ2-7|-|TRBV19|-
TGTGCCAGTAGTATAGGTCTGGGGGAAAGCTCCTACGAGCAGTACTTC
CASSIGLGESSYEQYF
>TRBJ2-7|TRBD1|TRBV7-9|-
TGTGCCAGCAGCCCAGACAGGGGAGGTTACGAGCAGTACTTC
CASSPDRGGYEQYF
>TRBJ2-3|-|TRBV4-3|-
TGCGCCAGCAGCCAAGGGATACAAACAGATACGCAGTATTTT
CASSQGIQTDTQYF